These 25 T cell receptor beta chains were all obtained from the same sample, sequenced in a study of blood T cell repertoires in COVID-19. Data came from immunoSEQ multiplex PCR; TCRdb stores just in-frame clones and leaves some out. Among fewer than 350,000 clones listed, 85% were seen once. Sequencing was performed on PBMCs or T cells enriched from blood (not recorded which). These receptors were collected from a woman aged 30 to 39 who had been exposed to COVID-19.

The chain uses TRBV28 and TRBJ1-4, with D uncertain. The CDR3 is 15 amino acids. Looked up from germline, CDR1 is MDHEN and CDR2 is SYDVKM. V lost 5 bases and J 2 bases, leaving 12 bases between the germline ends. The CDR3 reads CASSRGMATNEKLFF. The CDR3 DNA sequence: TGTGCCAGCAGTAGAGGGATGGCGACTAATGAAAAACTGTTTTTT.

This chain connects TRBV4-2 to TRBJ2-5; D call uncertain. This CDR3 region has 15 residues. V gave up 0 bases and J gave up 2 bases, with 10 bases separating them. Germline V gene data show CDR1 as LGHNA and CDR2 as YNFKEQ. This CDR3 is CASSQEVRFQETQYF. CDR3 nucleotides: TGTGCCAGCAGCCAAGAGGTGCGGTTTCAAGAGACCCAGTACTTC.

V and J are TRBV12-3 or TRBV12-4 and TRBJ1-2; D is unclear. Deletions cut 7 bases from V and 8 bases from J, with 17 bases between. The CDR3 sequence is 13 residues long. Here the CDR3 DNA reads TGTGCCAGCACTCTGAGTGACCCGGGGGGCTACACCTTC. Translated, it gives CASTLSDPGGYTF.

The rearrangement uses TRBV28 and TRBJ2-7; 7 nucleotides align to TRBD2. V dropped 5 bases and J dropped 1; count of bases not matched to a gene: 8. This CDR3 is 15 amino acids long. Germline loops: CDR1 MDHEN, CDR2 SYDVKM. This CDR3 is CASSPRDGGSYEQYF. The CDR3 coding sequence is TGTGCCAGCAGTCCGCGGGACGGGGGGTCCTACGAGCAGTACTTC.

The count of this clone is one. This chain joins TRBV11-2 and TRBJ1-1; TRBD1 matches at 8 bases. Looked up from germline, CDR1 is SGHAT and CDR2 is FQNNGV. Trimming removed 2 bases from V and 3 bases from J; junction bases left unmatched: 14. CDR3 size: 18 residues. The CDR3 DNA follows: TGTGCCAGCAGCTTACTCGGTTATCAGGGGGCCGGGTACACTGAAGCTTTCTTT. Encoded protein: CASSLLGYQGAGYTEAFF.

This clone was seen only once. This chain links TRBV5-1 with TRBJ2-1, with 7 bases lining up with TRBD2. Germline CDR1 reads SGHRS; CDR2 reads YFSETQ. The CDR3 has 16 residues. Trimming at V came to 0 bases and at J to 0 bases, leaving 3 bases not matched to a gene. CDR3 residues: CASSLVSGGSYNEQFF. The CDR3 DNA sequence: TGCGCCAGCAGCTTGGTATCGGGGGGCTCCTACAATGAGCAGTTCTTC.

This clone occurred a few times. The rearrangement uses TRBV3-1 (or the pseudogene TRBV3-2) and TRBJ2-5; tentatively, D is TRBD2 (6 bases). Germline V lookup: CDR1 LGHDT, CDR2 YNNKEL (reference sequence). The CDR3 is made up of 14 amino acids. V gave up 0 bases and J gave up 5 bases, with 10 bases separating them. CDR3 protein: CASSQERGKETQYF. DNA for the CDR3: TGTGCCAGCAGCCAAGAGCGGGGTAAGGAGACCCAGTACTTC.

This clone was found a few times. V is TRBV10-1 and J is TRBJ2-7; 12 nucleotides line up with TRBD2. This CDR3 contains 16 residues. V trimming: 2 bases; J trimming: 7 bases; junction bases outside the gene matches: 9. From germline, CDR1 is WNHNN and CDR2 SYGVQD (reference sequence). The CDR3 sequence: CASSEASGGALWEQYF. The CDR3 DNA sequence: TGCGCCAGCAGTGAGGCTAGCGGGGGGGCGCTTTGGGAGCAGTACTTC.

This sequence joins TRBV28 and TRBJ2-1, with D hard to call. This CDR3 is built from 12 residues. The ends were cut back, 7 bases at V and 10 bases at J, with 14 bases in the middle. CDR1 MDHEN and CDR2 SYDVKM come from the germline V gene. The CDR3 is CASTKSGWEQFF. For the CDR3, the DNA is TGTGCCAGCACCAAGTCCGGGTGGGAGCAGTTCTTC.

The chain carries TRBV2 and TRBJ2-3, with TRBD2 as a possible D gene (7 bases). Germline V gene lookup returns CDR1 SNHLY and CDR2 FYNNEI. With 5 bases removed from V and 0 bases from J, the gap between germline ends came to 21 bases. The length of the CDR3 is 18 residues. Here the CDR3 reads CASSNSRDRGASTDTQYF. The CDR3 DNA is TGTGCCAGCAGTAATTCGAGGGATCGGGGGGCTAGCACAGATACGCAGTATTTT.

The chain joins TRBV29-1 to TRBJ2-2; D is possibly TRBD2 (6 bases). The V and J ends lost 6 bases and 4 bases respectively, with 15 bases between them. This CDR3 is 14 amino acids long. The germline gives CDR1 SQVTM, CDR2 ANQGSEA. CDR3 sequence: CSVPKEGVTGELFF. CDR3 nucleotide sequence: TGCAGCGTCCCGAAGGAGGGCGTCACCGGGGAGCTGTTTTTT.

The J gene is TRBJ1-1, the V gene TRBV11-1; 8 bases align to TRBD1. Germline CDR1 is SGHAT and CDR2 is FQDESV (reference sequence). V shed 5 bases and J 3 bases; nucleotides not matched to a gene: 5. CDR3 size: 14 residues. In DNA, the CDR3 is TGTGCCAGCAGCCAGGACAGGGCGGACACTGAAGCTTTCTTT. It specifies CASSQDRADTEAFF.

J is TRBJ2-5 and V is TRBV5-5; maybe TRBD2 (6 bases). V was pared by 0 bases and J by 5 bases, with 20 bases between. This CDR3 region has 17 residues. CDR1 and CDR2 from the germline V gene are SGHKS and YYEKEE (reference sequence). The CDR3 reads CASSLGVGGRKGETQYF. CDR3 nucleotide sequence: TGTGCCAGCAGCTTGGGCGTGGGAGGTCGTAAGGGGGAGACCCAGTACTTC.

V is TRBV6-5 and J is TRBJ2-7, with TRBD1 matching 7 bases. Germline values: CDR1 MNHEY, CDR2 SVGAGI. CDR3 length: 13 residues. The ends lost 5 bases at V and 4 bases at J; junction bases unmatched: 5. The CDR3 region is CASSPGTEYEQYF. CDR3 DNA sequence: TGTGCCAGCAGTCCCGGGACAGAGTACGAGCAGTACTTC.

The CDR3 here is CASRHNRAEAFF. The CDR3 DNA follows: TGTGCCAGCAGACACAACAGGGCCGAAGCTTTCTTT. V and J are TRBV12-3 or TRBV12-4 and TRBJ1-1; tentatively, D is TRBD1 (6 bases). The V gene lost 6 bases and the J gene lost 8 bases, with 13 bases spanning the gap. The CDR3 is 12 amino acids.

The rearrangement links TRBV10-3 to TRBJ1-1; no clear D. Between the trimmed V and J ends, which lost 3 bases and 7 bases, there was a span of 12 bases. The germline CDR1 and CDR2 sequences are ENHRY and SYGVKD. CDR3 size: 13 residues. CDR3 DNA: TGTGCCATCAGTGATCATGGCGGCGGTGAAGCTTTCTTT. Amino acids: CAISDHGGGEAFF.

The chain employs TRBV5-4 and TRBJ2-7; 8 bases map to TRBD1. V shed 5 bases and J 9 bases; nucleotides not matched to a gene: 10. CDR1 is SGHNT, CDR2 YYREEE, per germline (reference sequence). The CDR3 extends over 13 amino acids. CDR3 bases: TGTGCCAGCAGTTCCGACAGGGGCTCTGGGCAGTACTTC. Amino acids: CASSSDRGSGQYF.

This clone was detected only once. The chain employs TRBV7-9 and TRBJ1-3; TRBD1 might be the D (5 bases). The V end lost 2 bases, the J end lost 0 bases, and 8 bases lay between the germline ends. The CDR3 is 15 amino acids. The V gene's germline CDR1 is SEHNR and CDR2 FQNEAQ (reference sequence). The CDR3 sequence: CASSLQGLSGNTIYF. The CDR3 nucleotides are TGTGCCAGCAGCTTACAGGGCCTCTCTGGAAACACCATATATTTT.

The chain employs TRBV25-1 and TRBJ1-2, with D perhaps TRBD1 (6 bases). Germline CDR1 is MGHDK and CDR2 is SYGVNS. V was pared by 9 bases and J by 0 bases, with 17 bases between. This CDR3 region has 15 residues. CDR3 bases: TGTGCCAGTAAGCCCCGGGACACAGCTAACTATGGCTACACCTTC. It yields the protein CASKPRDTANYGYTF.

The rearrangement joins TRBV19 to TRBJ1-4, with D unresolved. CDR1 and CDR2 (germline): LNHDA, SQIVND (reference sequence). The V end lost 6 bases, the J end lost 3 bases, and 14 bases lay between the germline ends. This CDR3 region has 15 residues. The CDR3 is CASRPLGVANEKLFF. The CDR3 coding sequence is TGTGCCAGTAGGCCCCTCGGGGTAGCTAATGAAAAACTGTTTTTT.

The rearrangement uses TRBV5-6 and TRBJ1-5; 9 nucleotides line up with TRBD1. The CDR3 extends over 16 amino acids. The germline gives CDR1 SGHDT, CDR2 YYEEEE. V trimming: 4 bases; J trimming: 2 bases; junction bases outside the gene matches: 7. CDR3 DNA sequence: TGTGCCAGCAGCACCTCGACAGGGGGGGGCAATCAGCCCCAGCATTTT. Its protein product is CASSTSTGGGNQPQHF.

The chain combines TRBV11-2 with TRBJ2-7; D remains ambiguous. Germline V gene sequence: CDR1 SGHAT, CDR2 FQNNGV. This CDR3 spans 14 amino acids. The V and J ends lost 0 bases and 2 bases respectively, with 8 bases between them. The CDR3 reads CASSLDAGAYEQYF. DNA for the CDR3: TGTGCCAGCAGCTTAGACGCAGGTGCCTACGAGCAGTACTTC.

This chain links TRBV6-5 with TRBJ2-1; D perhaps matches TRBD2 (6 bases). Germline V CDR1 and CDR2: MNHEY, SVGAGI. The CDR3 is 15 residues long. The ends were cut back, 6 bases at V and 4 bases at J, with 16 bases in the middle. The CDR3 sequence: CASRPLGGTYNEQFF. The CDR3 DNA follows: TGTGCCAGCAGGCCACTGGGCGGGACTTACAATGAGCAGTTCTTC.

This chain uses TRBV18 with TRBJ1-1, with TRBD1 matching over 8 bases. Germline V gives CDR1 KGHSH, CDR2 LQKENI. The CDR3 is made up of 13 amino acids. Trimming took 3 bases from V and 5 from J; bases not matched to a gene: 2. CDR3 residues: CASSPDRETEAFF. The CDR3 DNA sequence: TGTGCCAGCTCACCGGACAGGGAAACTGAAGCTTTCTTT.

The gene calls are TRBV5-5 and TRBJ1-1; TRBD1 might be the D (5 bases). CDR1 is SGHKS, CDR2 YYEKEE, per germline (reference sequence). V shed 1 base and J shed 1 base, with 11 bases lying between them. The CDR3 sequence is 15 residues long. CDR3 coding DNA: TGTGCCAGCAGCTTGCGGGAGGGGACGAACACTGAAGCTTTCTTT. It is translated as CASSLREGTNTEAFF.